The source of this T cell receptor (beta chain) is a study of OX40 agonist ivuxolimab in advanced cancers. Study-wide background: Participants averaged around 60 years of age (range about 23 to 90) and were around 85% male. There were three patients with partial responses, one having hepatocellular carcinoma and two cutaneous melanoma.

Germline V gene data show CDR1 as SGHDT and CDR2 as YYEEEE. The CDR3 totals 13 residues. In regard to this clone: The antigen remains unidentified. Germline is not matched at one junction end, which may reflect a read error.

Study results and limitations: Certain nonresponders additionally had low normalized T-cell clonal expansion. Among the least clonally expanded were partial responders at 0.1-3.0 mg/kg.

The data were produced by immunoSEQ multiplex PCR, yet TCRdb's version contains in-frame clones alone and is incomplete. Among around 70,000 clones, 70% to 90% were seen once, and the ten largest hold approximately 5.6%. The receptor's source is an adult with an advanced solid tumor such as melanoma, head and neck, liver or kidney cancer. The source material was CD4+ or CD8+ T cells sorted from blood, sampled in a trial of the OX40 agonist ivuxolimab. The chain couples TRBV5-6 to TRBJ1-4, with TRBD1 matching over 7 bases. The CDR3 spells CASSFSEVGTVVF. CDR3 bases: TGTGCCAGCAGCTTTTCGGAGGTCGGGACAGTTGTTTTT. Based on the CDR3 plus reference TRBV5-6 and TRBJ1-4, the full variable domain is DAGVTQSPTHLIKTRGQQVTLRCSPKSGHDTVSWYQQALGQGPQFIFQYYEEEERQRGNFPDRFSGHQFPNYSSELNVNALLLGDSALYLCASSFSEVGTVVFGSGTQLSVL.